This T cell receptor beta chain is from a study of T cells expressing NK-cell markers. On the study more broadly: The TCR beta repertoires were obtained from sorted CD3+CD56+NKG2C+, CD3+CD56+NKG2C- and CD3+CD56-NKG2C+ T cells. The authors sequenced eight donors, of whom seven were HCMV-seropositive and one was seronegative. Study results and caveats: Topping the CD3+CD56-NKG2C+ fraction as well were these clonotypes, in a few donors.

Concerning this clonotype itself: Antigen: not known.

TCRdb re-called the 5' RACE reads and shows each CDR3 protein once, DNA omitted. The specimen's table records hundreds of thousands of distinct CDR3 sequences. Per the germline V gene, CDR1 is LGHDT and CDR2 is YNNKEL (reference sequence). The CDR3 runs to 13 residues. The sample taken for sequencing was blood T cells: a sorted CD56 or NKG2C T cell subset, CD4+ or CD8+ T cells, or bulk PBMC T cells (not recorded which). The sequence was obtained from a man younger than 35 in good health. The V call is TRBV3-1, the J call TRBJ1-5. This CDR3 reads CASSLELNTVQHF.